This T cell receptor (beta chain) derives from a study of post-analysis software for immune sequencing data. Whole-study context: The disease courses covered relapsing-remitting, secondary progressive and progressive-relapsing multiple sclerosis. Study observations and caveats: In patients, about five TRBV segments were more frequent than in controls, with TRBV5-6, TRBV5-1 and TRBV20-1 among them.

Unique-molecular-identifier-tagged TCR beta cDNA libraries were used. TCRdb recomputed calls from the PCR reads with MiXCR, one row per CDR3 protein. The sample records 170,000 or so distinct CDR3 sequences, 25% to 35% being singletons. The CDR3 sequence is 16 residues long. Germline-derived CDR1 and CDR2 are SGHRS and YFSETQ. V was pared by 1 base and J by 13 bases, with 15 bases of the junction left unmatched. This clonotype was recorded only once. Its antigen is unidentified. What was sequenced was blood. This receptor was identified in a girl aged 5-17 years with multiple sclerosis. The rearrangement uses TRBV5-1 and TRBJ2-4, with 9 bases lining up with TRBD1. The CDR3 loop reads CASSLTGGQVREAQYF. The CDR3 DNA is TGCGCCAGCAGCTTGACAGGGGGCCAAGTTAGGGAGGCCCAGTACTTC.